This T cell receptor beta chain was recorded in a study of CD8+CD57+ T cells in acquired aplastic anemia. The CDR3 is 18 residues long. Germline V gene sequence: CDR1 LNHDA, CDR2 SQIVND (reference sequence). Between the trimmed V and J ends, which lost 4 bases and 0 bases, there was a span of 16 bases. In patients chosen for sequencing, flow cytometry had shown CD8+CD57+ cell expansion. Severe acquired aplastic anemia was present in every patient. The study sampled blood from patients who had received no therapy. Genomic DNA templated the TCR beta VDJ and CDR3 profiling. MiXCR, applied by TCRdb to the reads, yields one record per CDR3 protein. The sample consists of 210,000 or so distinct CDR3 sequences, around 49% of them appearing once.

The chain uses TRBV19 and TRBJ2-6, with D perhaps being TRBD1 or TRBD2 (5 bases each). Source material: sorted CD4+, CD8+, or CD8+CD57+ T cells (not recorded which) from PBMCs. This receptor was taken from a human donor with aplastic anemia. CDR3 residues: CASSRIGTQISGANVLTF. The CDR3 bases are TGTGCCAGTAGTAGAATCGGGACCCAAATCTCTGGGGCCAACGTCCTGACTTTC. Complete variable domain (other parts from reference TRBV19 and TRBJ2-6): DGGITQSPKYLFRKEGQNVTLSCEQNLNHDAMYWYRQDPGQGLRLIYYSQIVNDFQKGDIAEGYSVSREKKESFPLTVTSAQKNPTAFYLCASSRIGTQISGANVLTFGAGSRLTVL.